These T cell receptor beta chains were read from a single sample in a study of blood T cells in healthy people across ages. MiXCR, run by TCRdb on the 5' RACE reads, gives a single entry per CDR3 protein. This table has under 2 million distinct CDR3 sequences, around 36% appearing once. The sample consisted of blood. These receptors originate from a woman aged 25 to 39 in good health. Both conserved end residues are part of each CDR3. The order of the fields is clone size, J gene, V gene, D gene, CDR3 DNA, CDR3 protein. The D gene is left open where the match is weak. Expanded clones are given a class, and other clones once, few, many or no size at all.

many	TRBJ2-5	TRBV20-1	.	TGCAGTGCTAGAGGGGGGGCCCAAGAGACCCAGTACTTC	CSARGGAQETQYF
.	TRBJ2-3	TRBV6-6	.	TGTGCCAGCAGTTACAGGCGACTAGGTGGCACAGATACGCAGTATTTT	CASSYRRLGGTDTQYF
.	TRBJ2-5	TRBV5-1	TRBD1	TGCGCCAGCAGCCTAATACAGGGGATGGGGCAAGAGACCCAGTACTTC	CASSLIQGMGQETQYF
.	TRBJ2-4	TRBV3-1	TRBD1	TGTGCCAGCAGCCAACCACCGGGACAGGGGATCTTTGAGTTAAAAAACATTCAGTACTTC	CASSQPPGQGIFELKNIQYF
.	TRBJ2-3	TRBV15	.	TGTGCCACCAGCAGAGATCGGAGCAGCACAGATACGCAGTATTTT	CATSRDRSSTDTQYF
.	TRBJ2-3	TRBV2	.	TGTGCCAGCGGGGCTCGATACACAGATACGCAGTATTTT	CASGARYTDTQYF
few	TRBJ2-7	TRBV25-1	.	TGTGCCAGCAGTGAATTCGGCAAAACCTACGAGCAGTACTTC	CASSEFGKTYEQYF
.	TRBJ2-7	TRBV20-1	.	TGCAGTGCTCGGACACTTACCTACGAGCAGTACTTC	CSARTLTYEQYF
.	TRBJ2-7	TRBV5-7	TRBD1	TGTGCCAGCAGCGTAGCCGGGACAGGGGGCCTAAAGAGCTCCTACGAGCAGTACTTC	CASSVAGTGGLKSSYEQYF
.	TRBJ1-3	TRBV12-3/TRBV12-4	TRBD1	TGTGCCAGCAGTCCACAGGGGGGTAGTGGAAACACCATATATTTT	CASSPQGGSGNTIYF
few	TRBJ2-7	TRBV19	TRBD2	TGTGCCAGCCCGGTAGGGGACTACTACGAGCAGTACTTC	CASPVGDYYEQYF
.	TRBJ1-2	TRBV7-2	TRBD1	TGTGCCAACAGCTTAGACTTCAGTAACTACGGGACAGGGCCCTATGGCTACACCTTC	CANSLDFSNYGTGPYGYTF
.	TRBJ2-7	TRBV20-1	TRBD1	TGCAGTGCCAGGACAGGGGTCTACGAGCAGTACTTC	CSARTGVYEQYF
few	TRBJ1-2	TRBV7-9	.	TGTGCCAGCATTGGGAGCTCACACTATGGCTACACCTTC	CASIGSSHYGYTF
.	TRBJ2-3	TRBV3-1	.	TGTGCCAGCAGCCAAGCGGCTAGCGTCGGAGGGTCAGATACGCAGTATTTT	CASSQAASVGGSDTQYF
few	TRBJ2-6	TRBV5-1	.	TGCGCCAGCACTACAGCCGATGGGGCCAACGTCCTGACTTTC	CASTTADGANVLTF
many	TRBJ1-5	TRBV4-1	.	TGCGCCAGCAGCCCAGTCGATTCGTCAGAAAGCAATCAGCCCCAGCATTTT	CASSPVDSSESNQPQHF
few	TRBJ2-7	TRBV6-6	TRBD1	TGTGCCAGCAGTCAGGGACAGGCCCCCTACGAGCAGTACTTC	CASSQGQAPYEQYF
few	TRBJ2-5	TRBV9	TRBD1	TGTGCCAGCAGCGGGACAGGGAGGCAGACCCAGTACTTC	CASSGTGRQTQYF
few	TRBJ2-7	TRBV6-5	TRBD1	TGTGCCAGCAGAAGGGGGACAGCCTACGAGCAGTACTTC	CASRRGTAYEQYF
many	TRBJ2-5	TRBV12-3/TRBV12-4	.	TGTGCCAGCAGAGCCCCAGGGTCCCCGGGGGAGACCCAGTACTTC	CASRAPGSPGETQYF
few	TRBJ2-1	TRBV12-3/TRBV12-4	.	TGTGCCAGCAGACGGGACGCTGGTCGCTCCTACAATGAGCAGTTCTTC	CASRRDAGRSYNEQFF
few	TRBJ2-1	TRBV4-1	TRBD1	TGCGCCAGCAGCCAACTGGGGACAGGACAGTTCTTC	CASSQLGTGQFF
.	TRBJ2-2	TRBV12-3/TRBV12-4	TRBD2	TGTGCCAGCAGTCAGACTAGCGGGGGGGCCACCGGGGAGCTGTTTTTT	CASSQTSGGATGELFF
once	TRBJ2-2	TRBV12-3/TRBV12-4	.	TGTGCCGGCAGTTATAGTGACACCGGGGAGCTGTTTTTT	CAGSYSDTGELFF
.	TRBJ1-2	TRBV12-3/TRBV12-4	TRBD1	TGTGCCGGCGGGGGGACAGTCTTATTATGTGGCTACACCTTC	CAGGGTVLLCGYTF
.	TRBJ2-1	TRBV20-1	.	TGCAGTGCTAGAGAGAACGATAATGAGCAGTTCTTC	CSARENDNEQFF
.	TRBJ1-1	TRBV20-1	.	TGCAGTGCTGGTAAACAGATAGAGGGCACTGAAGCTTTCTTT	CSAGKQIEGTEAFF